The following is a T cell receptor beta chain sequence with its context. Its specificity is not known. The record originates from a study of T cell responses to AZD1222 COVID-19 vaccine. Study results and limitations: Donors skewed white British and female; clonal diversity was possibly underestimated.

V was trimmed by 5 bases and J by 8 bases, leaving 9 bases between them. CDR1 is MDHEN, CDR2 SYDVKM, per germline. The CDR3 is made up of 12 amino acids. TCRdb's copy holds only in-frame clones and misses some; the assay was immunoSEQ multiplex PCR. Found here are over 110,000 clones, almost 90% of them singletons; the top ten hold approximately 1.6%. This material consisted of peripheral blood, taken 28 days after the second AZD1222 dose. The chain couples TRBV28 to TRBJ1-4; tentatively, D is TRBD1 (5 bases). The receptor comes from an adult who received the AZD1222 COVID-19 vaccine. The CDR3 here is CASSLGGEKLFF. DNA for the CDR3: TGTGCCAGCAGTCTGGGGGGAGAAAAACTGTTTTTT.